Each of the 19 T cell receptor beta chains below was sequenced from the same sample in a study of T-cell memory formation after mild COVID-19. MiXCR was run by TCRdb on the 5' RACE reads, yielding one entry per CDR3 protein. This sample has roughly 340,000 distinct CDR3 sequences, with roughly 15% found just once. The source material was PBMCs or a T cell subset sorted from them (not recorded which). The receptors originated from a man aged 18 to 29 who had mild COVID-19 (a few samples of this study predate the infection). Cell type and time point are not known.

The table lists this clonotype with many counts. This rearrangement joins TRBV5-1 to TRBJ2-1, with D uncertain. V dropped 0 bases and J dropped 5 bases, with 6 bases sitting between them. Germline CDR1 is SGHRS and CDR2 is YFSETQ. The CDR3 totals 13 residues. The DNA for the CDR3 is TGCGCCAGCAGCTTGGATCGGAACAATGAGCAGTTCTTC. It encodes CASSLDRNNEQFF.

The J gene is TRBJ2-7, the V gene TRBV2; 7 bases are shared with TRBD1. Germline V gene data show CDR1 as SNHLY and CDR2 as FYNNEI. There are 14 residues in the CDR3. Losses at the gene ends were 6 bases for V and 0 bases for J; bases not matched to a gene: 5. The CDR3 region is CASRQGQYSYEQYV. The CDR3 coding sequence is TGTGCCAGCAGACAGGGACAGTACTCCTACGAGCAGTACGTC.

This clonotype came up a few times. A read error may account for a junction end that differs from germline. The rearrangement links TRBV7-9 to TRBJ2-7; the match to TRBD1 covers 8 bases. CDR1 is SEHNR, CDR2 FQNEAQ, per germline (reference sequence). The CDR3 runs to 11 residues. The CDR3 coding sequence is TGTGCCAGCAGCTTATCGGGACAGGACTCTTTC. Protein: CASSLSGQDSF.

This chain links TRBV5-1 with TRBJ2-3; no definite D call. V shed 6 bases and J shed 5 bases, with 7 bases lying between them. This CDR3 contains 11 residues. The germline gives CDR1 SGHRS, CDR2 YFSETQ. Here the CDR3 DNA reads TGCGCCAGCAAGGAAGGAGATACGCAGTATTTT. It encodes CASKEGDTQYF.

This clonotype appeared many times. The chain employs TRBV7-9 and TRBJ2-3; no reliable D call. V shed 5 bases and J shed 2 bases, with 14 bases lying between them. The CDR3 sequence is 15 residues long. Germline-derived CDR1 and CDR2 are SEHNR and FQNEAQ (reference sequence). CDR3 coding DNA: TGTGCCAGCAGCCCCTTGGTGGCCTACACAGATACGCAGTATTTT. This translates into CASSPLVAYTDTQYF.

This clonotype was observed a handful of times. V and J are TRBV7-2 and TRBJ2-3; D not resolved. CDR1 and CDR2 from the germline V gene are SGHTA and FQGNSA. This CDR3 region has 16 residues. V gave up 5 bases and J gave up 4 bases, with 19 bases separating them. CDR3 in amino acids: CASSPGDRLTADTQYF. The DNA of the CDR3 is TGTGCCAGCAGCCCTGGAGACCGCCTCACCGCAGATACGCAGTATTTT. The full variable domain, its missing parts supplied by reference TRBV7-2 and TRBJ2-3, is GAGVSQSPSNKVTEKGKDVELRCDPISGHTALYWYRQSLGQGLEFLIYFQGNSAPDKSGLPSDRFSAERTGGSVSTLTIQRTQQEDSAVYLCASSPGDRLTADTQYFGPGTRLTVL.

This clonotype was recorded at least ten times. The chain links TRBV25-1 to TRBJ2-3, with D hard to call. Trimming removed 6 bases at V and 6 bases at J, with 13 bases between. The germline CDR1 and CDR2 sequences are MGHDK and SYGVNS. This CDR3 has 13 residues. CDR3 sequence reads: CASSALSEDTQYF. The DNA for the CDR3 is TGTGCCAGCAGCGCGCTCTCAGAGGATACGCAGTATTTT.

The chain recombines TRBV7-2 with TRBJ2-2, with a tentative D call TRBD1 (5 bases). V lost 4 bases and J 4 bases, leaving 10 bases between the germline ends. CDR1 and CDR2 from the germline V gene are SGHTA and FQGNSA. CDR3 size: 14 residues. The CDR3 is CASSSRTITGELFF. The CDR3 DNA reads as TGTGCCAGCAGCTCACGGACAATCACCGGGGAGCTGTTTTTT.

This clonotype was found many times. CDR3 DNA: TGCGCCAGCAGCCAACTCGAGACCGGGGGTAACACTGAAGCTTTCTTT. It codes for CASSQLETGGNTEAFF. J is TRBJ1-1 and V is TRBV4-1; perhaps TRBD1 as D (5 bases). Trimming took off 2 bases at V and 2 bases at J, with 15 bases between the two ends. Germline V gene data show CDR1 as MGHRA and CDR2 as YSYEKL. The length of the CDR3 is 16 residues.

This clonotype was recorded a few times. This CDR3 is CSLTGGNEKLFF. The DNA of the CDR3 is TGCAGCTTGACAGGGGGAAATGAAAAACTGTTTTTT. The chain joins TRBV20-1 to TRBJ1-4, with TRBD1 matching over 9 bases. This CDR3 has 12 amino acids. In germline, CDR1 is DFQATT, CDR2 SNEGSKA (reference sequence).

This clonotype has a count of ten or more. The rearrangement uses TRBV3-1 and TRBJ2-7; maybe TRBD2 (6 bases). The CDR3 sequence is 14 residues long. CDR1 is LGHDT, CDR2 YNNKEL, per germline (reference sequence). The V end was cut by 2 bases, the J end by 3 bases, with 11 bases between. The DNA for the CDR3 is TGTGCCAGCAGCCAATACGTGGGGGGCTACGAGCAGTACTTC. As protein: CASSQYVGGYEQYF.

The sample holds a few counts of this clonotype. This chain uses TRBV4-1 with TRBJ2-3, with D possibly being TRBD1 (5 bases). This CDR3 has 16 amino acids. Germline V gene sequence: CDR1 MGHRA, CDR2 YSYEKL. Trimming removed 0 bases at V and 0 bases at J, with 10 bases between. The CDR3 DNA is TGCGCCAGCAGCCAAGAAATGGGGCCTAGCACAGATACGCAGTATTTT. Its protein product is CASSQEMGPSTDTQYF.

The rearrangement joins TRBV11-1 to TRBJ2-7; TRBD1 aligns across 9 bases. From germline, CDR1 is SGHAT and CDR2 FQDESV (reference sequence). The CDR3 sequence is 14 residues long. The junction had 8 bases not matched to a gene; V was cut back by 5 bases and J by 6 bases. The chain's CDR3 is CASSEGQGRAEQYF. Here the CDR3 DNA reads TGTGCCAGCAGCGAGGGACAGGGCCGGGCCGAGCAGTACTTC. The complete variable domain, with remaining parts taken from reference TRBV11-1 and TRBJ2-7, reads EAEVAQSPRYKITEKSQAVAFWCDPISGHATLYWYRQILGQGPELLVQFQDESVVDDSQLPKDRFSAERLKGVDSTLKIQPAELGDSAMYLCASSEGQGRAEQYFGPGTRLTVT.

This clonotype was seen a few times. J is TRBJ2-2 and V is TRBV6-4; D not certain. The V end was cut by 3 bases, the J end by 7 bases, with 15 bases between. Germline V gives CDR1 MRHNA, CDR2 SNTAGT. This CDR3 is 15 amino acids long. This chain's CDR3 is CASSEQPMGYGELFF. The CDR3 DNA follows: TGTGCCAGCAGTGAACAACCTATGGGGTACGGGGAGCTGTTTTTT.

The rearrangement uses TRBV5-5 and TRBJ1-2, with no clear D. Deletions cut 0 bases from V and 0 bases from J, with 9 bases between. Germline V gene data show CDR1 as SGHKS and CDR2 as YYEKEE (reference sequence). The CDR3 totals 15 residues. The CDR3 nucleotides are TGTGCCAGCAGCTTGGAGGGCAAGACTAACTATGGCTACACCTTC. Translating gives CASSLEGKTNYGYTF.

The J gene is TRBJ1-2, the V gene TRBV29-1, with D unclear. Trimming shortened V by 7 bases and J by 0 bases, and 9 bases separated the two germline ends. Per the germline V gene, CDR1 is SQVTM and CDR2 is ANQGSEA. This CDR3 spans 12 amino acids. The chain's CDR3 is CSDLSTNYGYTF. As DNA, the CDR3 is TGCAGCGACCTATCGACTAACTATGGCTACACCTTC.

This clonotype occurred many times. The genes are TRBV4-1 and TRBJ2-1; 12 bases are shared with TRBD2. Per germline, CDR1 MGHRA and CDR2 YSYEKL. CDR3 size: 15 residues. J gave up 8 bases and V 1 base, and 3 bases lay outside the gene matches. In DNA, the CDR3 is TGCGCCAGCAGCCAAGGACTAGCGGGGGTGGATGAGCAGTTCTTC. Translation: CASSQGLAGVDEQFF.

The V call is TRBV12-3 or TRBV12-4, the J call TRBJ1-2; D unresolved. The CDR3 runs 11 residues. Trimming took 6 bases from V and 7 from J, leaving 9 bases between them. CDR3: CASRGLGGYTF. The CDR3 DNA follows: TGTGCCAGCAGAGGGTTGGGTGGCTACACCTTC.

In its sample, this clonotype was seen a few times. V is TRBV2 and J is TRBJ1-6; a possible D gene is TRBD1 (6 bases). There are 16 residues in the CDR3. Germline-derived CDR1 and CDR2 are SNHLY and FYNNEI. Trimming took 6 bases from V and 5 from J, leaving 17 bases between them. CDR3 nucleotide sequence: TGTGCCAGCAGCCTCGACAGGTGGCGGGATAATTCACCCCTCCACTTT. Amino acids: CASSLDRWRDNSPLHF.